Listed below are T cell receptor beta chains from one sample, sequenced in a study of cytomegalovirus exposure and HLA in healthy donors. Profiled with immunoSEQ multiplex PCR; TCRdb holds only in-frame clones, not every one. The table lists roughly 120,000 clones, about three quarters of them singletons. The source material was PBMCs. Receptor source: a human donor in good health. CDR3s include the opening cysteine and the closing phenylalanine or tryptophan. The order of the fields is clone size, V gene, J gene, CDR3 protein. Clone size is stated in some rows and not others, as once, few, many or a class when expanded.

few	TRBV7-9	TRBJ2-1	CASSPTRTGNEQFF
-	TRBV5-1	TRBJ1-2	CASSLVFEGGYGYTF
-	TRBV28	TRBJ2-2	CASSNGGGTGELFF
-	TRBV11-2	TRBJ2-3	CASSYRTSDSLGDTQYF
few	TRBV7-9	TRBJ2-7	CASSDRDSPSYEQYF
-	TRBV19	TRBJ1-2	CASSILVFRPDYGYTF
-	TRBV10-2	TRBJ2-3	CASSSGGDYTQYF
-	TRBV19	TRBJ1-2	CASQFQGGRGYTF
-	TRBV11-3	TRBJ2-1	CASSFGVSGGEQFF
-	TRBV2	TRBJ1-1	CATRGQLNTEAFF
once	TRBV12-2	TRBJ2-7	CASRLATGPRSEQYF
few	TRBV5-1	TRBJ1-5	CASSPGAGGNQPQHF
-	TRBV7-9	TRBJ1-1	CSTTARRGGKETEAFF
-	TRBV5-6	TRBJ1-6	CASSLGDSPLHF
-	TRBV28	TRBJ2-7	CASSFTRTRPSYEQYF
-	TRBV19	TRBJ1-4	CASTGTAGEKLFF
-	TRBV6-1	TRBJ2-7	CASSEERQGNYEQYF
-	TRBV19	TRBJ1-6	CASSIQGTDNSPLHF
-	TRBV5-6	TRBJ1-6	CASSMTEGDNSPLHF
-	TRBV5-1	TRBJ1-3	CTSGEAPGNTIYF
-	TRBV5-1	TRBJ1-4	CASSLERPNEKLFF
-	TRBV6-6	TRBJ1-5	CASSRQGGDQPQHF
-	TRBV2	-	CASSEARAGEQYF
-	TRBV28	TRBJ2-7	CASSLAGKTYEQYF
-	TRBV7-9	TRBJ1-5	CASSLDSLSNQPQHF
-	TRBV7-2	TRBJ2-5	CASSLGQQETQYF
-	TRBV7-2	TRBJ2-3	CASSSSGGVRTQYF
-	TRBV6-6	TRBJ1-2	CASDDSRPYGYTF
-	TRBV4-1	TRBJ1-1	CASSHDPGTGATEAFF
once	TRBV19	TRBJ1-1	CASSIWLRTGPLLTEAFF
-	TRBV6-1	TRBJ2-5	CASSDGYQETQYF
-	TRBV7-6	TRBJ2-7	CANSLQGYEQYF
-	TRBV5-1	TRBJ1-2	CASSSGGDYGYTF
-	TRBV6-6	TRBJ1-2	CASNPGTGPNYGYTF
-	TRBV6-1	TRBJ2-7	CASSYSGPYEQYF